The rows below give T cell receptor beta chains drawn from one sample of a study of blood T cell repertoires in COVID-19. Some clones are missing from TCRdb's copy, which holds only in-frame ones; the method was immunoSEQ multiplex PCR. The sample lists around 150,000 clones; 70% to 85% were seen once. Sequencing input: peripheral blood. Receptors originate from a man aged 55 to 69 who had recovered from COVID-19. Both conserved end residues are part of each CDR3. Each record gives: V gene, clone size, J gene, D gene, CDR3 DNA, CDR3 protein. A D gene is named only where the DNA matches it firmly. The size field is filled for only some rows; it gives once, few, many or a size class.

V: TRBV7-2; size: many; J: TRBJ2-3; D: NA; DNA: TGTGCCAGCAGCTCTCTAGATACGCAGTATTTT; CDR3: CASSSLDTQYF
V: TRBV5-1; size: NA; J: TRBJ1-2; D: NA; DNA: TGCGCCAGCAGCTCCTCCGGGGTAGTCTACACCTTC; CDR3: CASSSSGVVYTF
V: TRBV27; size: many; J: TRBJ1-4; D: NA; DNA: TGTGCCACCAGGTTATCAGGGACATGGGGTGAAAAACTGTTTTTT; CDR3: CATRLSGTWGEKLFF
V: TRBV29-1; size: NA; J: TRBJ1-4; D: NA; DNA: TGCAGCGTTTACGGGGTTGAAGAAAAACTGTTTTTT; CDR3: CSVYGVEEKLFF
V: TRBV28; size: NA; J: TRBJ2-5; D: NA; DNA: TGTGCCAGCAGTCAGGGGAACGGAGAGACCCAGTACTTC; CDR3: CASSQGNGETQYF
V: TRBV7-9; size: once; J: TRBJ2-2; D: TRBD2; DNA: TGTGCCAGCAGCTTGGGACTAGCGAGCGGGGAGCTGTTTTTT; CDR3: CASSLGLASGELFF
V: TRBV7-2; size: NA; J: TRBJ1-3; D: NA; DNA: TGTGCCAGCAGCTTAGGGGCAGACTCTGGAAACACCATATATTTT; CDR3: CASSLGADSGNTIYF
V: TRBV4-1; size: NA; J: TRBJ1-4; D: NA; DNA: TGCGCCAGCAGCCAAGTGCGGGGGGAAAAACTGTTTTTT; CDR3: CASSQVRGEKLFF
V: TRBV30; size: NA; J: TRBJ1-1; D: NA; DNA: TGTGCCTGCCAGACAGGCTTTGAAGCTTTCTTT; CDR3: CACQTGFEAFF
V: TRBV2; size: NA; J: TRBJ1-4; D: NA; DNA: TGTGCCTTTTCTGCAACTAATGAAAAACTGTTTTTT; CDR3: CAFSATNEKLFF
V: TRBV11-2; size: NA; J: TRBJ2-7; D: TRBD1; DNA: TGTGCCAGCAGGACACAGGGGTCCTACGAGCAGTACTTC; CDR3: CASRTQGSYEQYF
V: TRBV14; size: few; J: TRBJ1-2; D: NA; DNA: TGTGCCAGCAGCCCAGCCGGAGGGGCTAACTATGGCTACACCTTC; CDR3: CASSPAGGANYGYTF
V: TRBV4-3; size: once; J: TRBJ1-5; D: TRBD1; DNA: TGCGCCAGCAGCCAAGAATGGACAGGGGGGCGTCAGCCCCAGCATTTT; CDR3: CASSQEWTGGRQPQHF
V: TRBV7-9; size: NA; J: TRBJ1-6; D: NA; DNA: TGTGCCAGCAGCTTAGGGGGCACTAATTCACCCCTCCACTTT; CDR3: CASSLGGTNSPLHF
V: TRBV30; size: NA; J: TRBJ1-1; D: NA; DNA: TGTGCCTGGAACAGGGAGCCCGGTGAAGGTGAAGCTTTCTTT; CDR3: CAWNREPGEGEAFF
V: TRBV30; size: NA; J: TRBJ2-7; D: TRBD1; DNA: TGTGCCTGGAGTGTAAGAGGGACAGGAATCTACGAGCAGTACTTC; CDR3: CAWSVRGTGIYEQYF
V: TRBV6-2/TRBV6-3; size: few; J: TRBJ1-2; D: TRBD1; DNA: TGTGCCAGCAGTGCCCCCCGTCCGGGACAGTCTAACTATGGCTACACCTTC; CDR3: CASSAPRPGQSNYGYTF
V: TRBV7-2; size: NA; J: TRBJ1-3; D: NA; DNA: TGTGCCAGCAGCTCCGCAGGGGTTGCTGGAAACACCATATATTTT; CDR3: CASSSAGVAGNTIYF
V: TRBV5-1; size: NA; J: TRBJ1-4; D: NA; DNA: TGCGCCAGCAGCTTGGGTGGCGGCCGAGCCACTAATGAAAAACTGTTTTTT; CDR3: CASSLGGGRATNEKLFF
V: TRBV7-2; size: NA; J: TRBJ1-2; D: NA; DNA: TGTGCCAGCAGCTTAGCGAGGGCAGCTTATGGCTACACCTTC; CDR3: CASSLARAAYGYTF
V: TRBV11-2; size: NA; J: TRBJ1-2; D: NA; DNA: TGTGCCAGCAGCGCATACAGGGTTCGCGGCTACACCTTC; CDR3: CASSAYRVRGYTF
V: TRBV19; size: NA; J: TRBJ2-3; D: NA; DNA: TGTGCCAGTAGTAGCGGGACGACTTTAACAGATACGCAGTATTTT; CDR3: CASSSGTTLTDTQYF
V: TRBV20-1; size: NA; J: TRBJ2-1; D: NA; DNA: TGCAGTGCCTACCACGTCTCGCAGTTCTTC; CDR3: CSAYHVSQFF
V: TRBV24-1; size: NA; J: TRBJ2-2; D: NA; DNA: TGTGCCACCAGTGAATCTGACAGATTTAGGACCGGGGAGCTGTTTTTT; CDR3: CATSESDRFRTGELFF
V: TRBV28; size: NA; J: TRBJ2-3; D: NA; DNA: TGTGCCAGCATCACGAGCGGCACAGATACACAGTATTTT; CDR3: CASITSGTDTQYF
V: TRBV28; size: NA; J: TRBJ2-2; D: TRBD2; DNA: TGTGCCAGCAGTTTCCCTACTAGCGGGGCGGTCGGGGAGCTGTTTTTT; CDR3: CASSFPTSGAVGELFF
V: TRBV5-4; size: NA; J: TRBJ2-3; D: NA; DNA: TGTGCCAGCAGCTTTGGCAGGTCAAAGGTGACAGATACGCAGTATTTT; CDR3: CASSFGRSKVTDTQYF
V: TRBV20-1; size: NA; J: TRBJ1-4; D: NA; DNA: TGCAGTGCTAGAACCGGGGAAAAACTGTTTTTT; CDR3: CSARTGEKLFF
V: TRBV29-1; size: NA; J: TRBJ1-1; D: NA; DNA: TGCAGCGTTCAAGACTGGGGAGACACTGAAGCTTTCTTT; CDR3: CSVQDWGDTEAFF
V: TRBV4-3; size: NA; J: TRBJ2-1; D: TRBD1; DNA: TGCGCCAGCAGCCCAGGGACAGGGGAGGGGAATGAGCAGTTCTTC; CDR3: CASSPGTGEGNEQFF
V: TRBV4-1; size: NA; J: TRBJ2-7; D: TRBD1; DNA: TGCGCCAGCAGCCAAGAGTCGGGACAGGGCTACGAGCAGTACTTC; CDR3: CASSQESGQGYEQYF
V: TRBV7-2; size: few; J: TRBJ1-4; D: NA; DNA: TGTGCCAGCAGCCCGAACAGGCAGGGATGGGAAAAACTGTTTTTT; CDR3: CASSPNRQGWEKLFF
V: TRBV18; size: NA; J: TRBJ2-1; D: NA; DNA: TGTGCCAGCTCACCACCCTCGTACGGCGGTGAGCAGTTCTTC; CDR3: CASSPPSYGGEQFF
V: TRBV28; size: few; J: TRBJ2-1; D: TRBD2; DNA: TGTGCCAGCAGACTGAGCGGGGCCTACAATGAGCAGTTCTTC; CDR3: CASRLSGAYNEQFF
V: TRBV18; size: NA; J: TRBJ1-3; D: NA; DNA: TGTGCCAGCTCCCCGTCGGGAAACACCATATATTTT; CDR3: CASSPSGNTIYF
V: TRBV29-1; size: NA; J: TRBJ2-1; D: NA; DNA: TGCAGCGTTGGAGCGAGTCCGGGCAATGAGCAGTTCTTC; CDR3: CSVGASPGNEQFF
V: TRBV5-1; size: NA; J: TRBJ2-1; D: TRBD2; DNA: TGCGCCAGCAGCCCGGTCCCTAGCGGGAGATCCTACAATGAGCAGTTCTTC; CDR3: CASSPVPSGRSYNEQFF
V: TRBV5-3; size: NA; J: TRBJ2-3; D: TRBD2; DNA: TGTGCCAGAAGCTTGGGGAGCGGGAGGGCCGGTGAGACAGATACGCAGTATTTT; CDR3: CARSLGSGRAGETDTQYF
V: TRBV3-1/TRBV3-2; size: NA; J: TRBJ1-5; D: NA; DNA: TGTGCCAGCAGCCAGTCTCAGGATAGCAATCAGCCCCAGCATTTT; CDR3: CASSQSQDSNQPQHF
V: TRBV30; size: NA; J: TRBJ2-7; D: NA; DNA: TGTGCCTGGAGTGTACACCAGGGCGGATACGAGCAGTACTTC; CDR3: CAWSVHQGGYEQYF
V: TRBV30; size: NA; J: TRBJ1-4; D: NA; DNA: TGTGCCTGGAGTGTACCGGGTTTCGGGGAAAAACTGTTTTTT; CDR3: CAWSVPGFGEKLFF
V: TRBV24-1; size: NA; J: TRBJ2-3; D: TRBD2; DNA: TGTGCCACCAGTGATCTAGCGGGAGGGTTCACAGATACGCAGTATTTT; CDR3: CATSDLAGGFTDTQYF
V: TRBV19; size: NA; J: TRBJ2-5; D: TRBD2; DNA: TGTGCCAGTAGTAGTCCGGGACTAGCGGGAGAGGAGACCCAGTACTTC; CDR3: CASSSPGLAGEETQYF